The 29 T cell receptor beta chains listed next were all sequenced from one sample in a study of human T cells and chemical hapten exposure. MiXCR, applied by TCRdb to the RACE reads, yields one record per CDR3 protein. The table has some 80,000 distinct CDR3 sequences, around a tenth seen once. Time point indicated: patch test 2, 6 weeks after DPC sensitization. Treatment reported: therapeutic diphenylcyclopropenone sensitization with weekly scalp DPC. The sample was whole blood, taken in connection with sensitization to the hapten diphenylcyclopropenone (DPC). The receptor set was obtained from a man aged 18-30 years with alopecia areata. Some clones in this sample may be carry-over from other donors' samples.

This clonotype was counted between two and nine times. The chain joins TRBV6-5 to TRBJ2-3, with a possible D match to TRBD2 (6 bases). The CDR3 has 15 residues. V was pared by 4 bases and J by 1 base, with 12 bases between. CDR1 MNHEY and CDR2 SVGAGI come from the germline V gene. The CDR3 DNA reads as TGTGCCAGCAGTTCGGGAGACCGAGGCACAGATACGCAGTATTTT. This codes for CASSSGDRGTDTQYF.

This clonotype was seen many times. The chain links TRBV4-3 to TRBJ2-1; D gene unclear. Germline V gives CDR1 LGHNA, CDR2 YSLEER. CDR3 length: 15 amino acids. V was clipped by 0 bases and J by 3 bases, with 9 bases between them. CDR3 region: CASSQDGKDYNEQFF. CDR3 DNA: TGCGCCAGCAGCCAAGATGGAAAGGACTACAATGAGCAGTTCTTC.

The table lists this clonotype with a few counts. This chain joins TRBV27 and TRBJ1-5; D unresolved. Per the germline V gene, CDR1 is MNHEY and CDR2 is SMNVEV (reference sequence). The ends were cut back, 6 bases at V and 7 bases at J, with 13 bases in the middle. The CDR3 loop spans 13 amino acids. DNA for the CDR3: TGTGCCAGCAGCCCCTTGGCGGGGCAGCCCCAGCATTTT. It specifies CASSPLAGQPQHF.

V is TRBV7-6 and J is TRBJ2-2; the D is unclear. Germline CDR1 and CDR2: SGHVS and FNYEAQ. This CDR3 spans 16 amino acids. Trimming stripped 0 bases from V and 0 bases from J, with 8 bases between. The CDR3 DNA reads TGTGCCAGCAGCTTAGCGGGCCAGGCGAACACCGGGGAGCTGTTTTTT. Protein: CASSLAGQANTGELFF.

The gene calls are TRBV12-3 or TRBV12-4 and TRBJ2-2, with D perhaps being TRBD1 or TRBD2 (7 bases each). This CDR3 comprises 15 residues. V lost 6 bases, J lost 5 bases, and 16 bases lay in between. This chain's CDR3 is CASSRQGGKTGELFF. The CDR3 DNA is TGTGCCAGCAGCCGACAGGGAGGGAAGACCGGGGAGCTGTTTTTT.

V gene TRBV27 combines with J gene TRBJ2-1, with 13 bases identical to TRBD2. Trimming at V came to 0 bases and at J to 0 bases, leaving 8 bases not matched to a gene. Germline loops: CDR1 MNHEY, CDR2 SMNVEV (reference sequence). The CDR3 has 20 amino acids. CDR3 loop: CASSLSWTSGGLSSYNEQFF. The DNA for the CDR3 is TGTGCCAGCAGTTTATCATGGACTAGCGGGGGCCTGAGCTCCTACAATGAGCAGTTCTTC.

V usage is TRBV7-9 and J usage is TRBJ2-7; D may be TRBD2 (6 bases). The germline V gene has CDR1 SEHNR and CDR2 FQNEAQ (reference sequence). V was clipped by 4 bases and J by 0 bases, with 19 bases between them. The CDR3 covers 17 residues. CDR3 protein: CASSSLPGLKSSYEQYV. The CDR3 nucleotides are TGTGCCAGCAGCTCCCTCCCGGGACTGAAGAGCTCCTACGAGCAGTACGTC.

The chain recombines TRBV6-2 or TRBV6-3 with TRBJ2-1, with D unclear. Germline loops: CDR1 MNHEY, CDR2 SVGEGT. Trimming shortened V by 1 base and J by 8 bases, and 6 bases separated the two germline ends. The CDR3 is 12 amino acids. Here the CDR3 reads CASSYWQDEQFF. In DNA form, the CDR3 reads TGTGCCAGCAGTTACTGGCAGGATGAGCAGTTCTTC.

In this sample, this clonotype turned up many times. This chain connects TRBV7-9 to TRBJ2-2; D gene ambiguous. Germline CDR1 reads SEHNR; CDR2 reads FQNEAQ (reference sequence). The CDR3 covers 13 residues. Trimming took 5 bases from V and 5 from J, leaving 9 bases between them. CDR3 bases: TGTGCCAGCAGCAACCTGGAAACCGGGGAGCTGTTTTTT. Translated: CASSNLETGELFF.

This clonotype was seen only a few times. CDR3 sequence (DNA): TGTGCCAGCAGCCAAAGCGACAGGGGAGGACTGCAGTACGTC. It is translated as CASSQSDRGGLQYV. The J gene is TRBJ2-7, the V gene TRBV14; 8 positions match TRBD1. The CDR3 sequence is 14 residues long. V was pared by 2 bases and J by 9 bases, with 9 bases of the junction left unmatched. Germline V gene lookup returns CDR1 SGHDN and CDR2 FVKESK.

This clonotype occurred a few times. The rearrangement uses TRBV29-1 and TRBJ2-5, with D hard to call. Germline V gene sequence: CDR1 SQVTM, CDR2 ANQGSEA. The germline V and J ends were trimmed by 7 bases and 1 base, with 13 bases remaining between them. The CDR3 runs to 13 residues. CDR3 coding DNA: TGCAGCGCTACCGGACGGCTCCAAGAGACCCAGTACTTC. Its protein is CSATGRLQETQYF.

The gene calls are TRBV29-1 and TRBJ2-7; TRBD1 aligns across 10 bases. Germline-derived CDR1 and CDR2 are SQVTM and ANQGSEA. The CDR3 length is 13 residues. The trim removed 4 bases at V and 4 bases at J, leaving 4 bases unmatched. The CDR3 DNA sequence: TGCAGCGTTGCCCCGGGACAGGGGTACGAGCAGTACTTC. This sequence encodes CSVAPGQGYEQYF.

This clonotype was observed at least ten times. The V gene is TRBV5-1, the J gene TRBJ1-1, with D uncertain. The V and J ends lost 0 bases and 8 bases respectively, with 11 bases between them. In germline, CDR1 is SGHRS, CDR2 YFSETQ. CDR3 size: 13 residues. The CDR3 region is CASSLEGGREAFF. The CDR3 coding sequence is TGCGCCAGCAGCTTGGAGGGAGGGAGAGAAGCTTTCTTT.

This rearrangement joins TRBV9 to TRBJ2-7; TRBD2 agrees at 7 bases. CDR3 length: 14 amino acids. Germline assignment: CDR1 SGDLS and CDR2 YYNGEE. V was pared by 2 bases and J by 1 base, with 3 bases of the junction left unmatched. CDR3 DNA: TGTGCCAGCAGCGTGAGCGGGGCATCCTACGAGCAGTACTTC. As protein: CASSVSGASYEQYF.

The chain uses TRBV11-1 and TRBJ1-1, with 8 bases that match TRBD1. The CDR3 extends over 16 amino acids. Looked up from germline, CDR1 is SGHAT and CDR2 is FQDESV (reference sequence). V was clipped by 3 bases and J by 3 bases; unmatched bases: 9. CDR3 loop: CASSFRGRVKHTEAFF. The CDR3 DNA reads as TGTGCCAGCAGCTTCAGGGGGCGAGTTAAGCACACTGAAGCTTTCTTT.

This clonotype has just a few counts. The CDR3 reads CASSFITGTANTGELFF. In DNA, the CDR3 is TGTGCCAGCAGCTTCATTACAGGGACGGCGAACACCGGGGAGCTGTTTTTT. V usage is TRBV5-4 and J usage is TRBJ2-2, with D perhaps matching TRBD1 (6 bases). This CDR3 is built from 17 residues. Trimming removed 2 bases from V and 0 bases from J, with 14 bases in between. Germline assignment: CDR1 SGHNT and CDR2 YYREEE (reference sequence).

This clonotype was recorded at least ten times. The V call is TRBV20-1, the J call TRBJ2-7; D gene uncertain. V dropped 3 bases and J dropped 1 base, with 10 bases sitting between them. The germline V gene encodes CDR1 DFQATT and CDR2 SNEGSKA (reference sequence). This CDR3 contains 13 residues. The CDR3 nucleotides read TGCAGTGCTAGTAGGTGGGAATCCTACGAGCAGTACTTC. Translation gives CSASRWESYEQYF.

This clonotype has a count of ten or more. This chain uses TRBV11-1 with TRBJ2-1; D remains unclear. Germline assignment: CDR1 SGHAT and CDR2 FQDESV (reference sequence). V lost 4 bases and J lost 7, with 5 bases in between. This CDR3 spans 11 amino acids. The CDR3 DNA reads TGTGCCAGCAGCTCAGAGAATGAGCAGTTCTTC. Residues: CASSSENEQFF.

A few counts support this clonotype. The chain joins TRBV6-5 to TRBJ1-1, with no clear D. The germline gives CDR1 MNHEY, CDR2 SVGAGI. Trimming removed 2 bases from V and 4 bases from J, with 8 bases in between. The CDR3 loop spans 13 amino acids. CDR3: CASSYEQTTEAFF. CDR3 coding DNA: TGTGCCAGCAGTTACGAACAGACCACTGAAGCTTTCTTT.

This clonotype has ten or more counts. This rearrangement joins TRBV6-2 or TRBV6-3 to TRBJ2-5; no firm D call. This CDR3 comprises 11 residues. V was clipped by 7 bases and J by 4 bases, with 7 bases between them. The germline V gene encodes CDR1 MNHEY and CDR2 SVGEGT. The chain's CDR3 is CASKIRETQYF. CDR3 DNA sequence: TGTGCCAGCAAGATACGAGAGACCCAGTACTTC.

In its sample, this clonotype was seen many times. CDR3 in amino acids: CASSMIQGVTGELFF. CDR3 in DNA: TGTGCCAGTAGTATGATCCAGGGAGTCACCGGGGAGCTGTTTTTT. V is TRBV19 and J is TRBJ2-2, with D perhaps assigned TRBD1 or TRBD2 (5 bases each). Germline values: CDR1 LNHDA, CDR2 SQIVND (reference sequence). The CDR3 contains 15 residues. Trimming cost V 3 bases and J 4 bases, with 12 bases left between them. Full variable domain (outside the CDR3, taken from reference TRBV19 and TRBJ2-2): DGGITQSPKYLFRKEGQNVTLSCEQNLNHDAMYWYRQDPGQGLRLIYYSQIVNDFQKGDIAEGYSVSREKKESFPLTVTSAQKNPTAFYLCASSMIQGVTGELFFGEGSRLTVL.

The sample holds a few counts of this clonotype. CDR3 DNA sequence: TGTGCCAGCAGCTTGTACCAGCCTGAAGCTTTCTTT. It specifies CASSLYQPEAFF. The chain couples TRBV5-5 to TRBJ1-1; no reliable D call. Trimming pared 1 base from V and 6 bases from J, leaving 7 bases between. The germline V gene has CDR1 SGHKS and CDR2 YYEKEE (reference sequence). The CDR3 extends over 12 amino acids. The variable domain in full, completed from reference TRBV5-5 and TRBJ1-1, reads DAGVTQSPTHLIKTRGQQVTLRCSPISGHKSVSWYQQVLGQGPQFIFQYYEKEERGRGNFPDRFSARQFPNYSSELNVNALLLGDSALYLCASSLYQPEAFFGQGTRLTVV.

The V call is TRBV7-6, the J call TRBJ2-5; weak D call: TRBD2 (6 bases). V lost 4 bases and J lost 5, with 11 bases in between. The germline gives CDR1 SGHVS, CDR2 FNYEAQ. This CDR3 is built from 13 residues. DNA of the CDR3: TGTGCCAGCAGCTCCGGGACTTATGAGACCCAGTACTTC. Amino acids: CASSSGTYETQYF.

This clonotype was counted at least ten times. This chain links TRBV7-2 with TRBJ1-1; D is possibly TRBD1 (5 bases). The CDR3 spans 16 residues. With 5 bases removed from V and 4 bases from J, the gap between germline ends came to 20 bases. Germline CDR1 SGHTA, CDR2 FQGNSA. Written as DNA, the CDR3 is TGTGCCAGCAGCCGTGGACCGGGGGGGTCGGGCACTGAAGCTTTCTTT. Its translation is CASSRGPGGSGTEAFF.

This clonotype was seen repeatedly, ten times or more. The genes are TRBV12-3 or TRBV12-4 and TRBJ2-7; D not certain. The ends were cut back, 1 base at V and 2 bases at J, with 9 bases in the middle. This CDR3 has 14 amino acids. The CDR3 reads CASSLVIWPYEQYF. The CDR3 DNA reads TGTGCCAGCAGTTTAGTTATCTGGCCCTACGAGCAGTACTTC.

The chain carries TRBV5-6 and TRBJ2-1; 10 nucleotides line up with TRBD2. The J segment lost 0 bases and the V segment lost 4 bases, leaving 10 bases of the junction unmatched. The germline V gene encodes CDR1 SGHDT and CDR2 YYEEEE. The CDR3 consists of 18 residues. CDR3 nucleotide sequence: TGTGCCAGCAGCACACGGAGGTTAGCGGGGGGCTCCTACAATGAGCAGTTCTTC. It translates to CASSTRRLAGGSYNEQFF.

This clonotype was detected many times. J is TRBJ1-1 and V is TRBV11-2, with D possibly TRBD1 on 5 matching bases. V was clipped by 7 bases and J by 1 base, with 13 bases between them. There are 14 residues in the CDR3. Germline assignment: CDR1 SGHAT and CDR2 FQNNGV. This CDR3 is CASTWGNSNTEAFF. The CDR3 nucleotides are TGTGCCAGCACCTGGGGGAACTCGAACACTGAAGCTTTCTTT.

The J gene is TRBJ1-6, the V gene TRBV28; D gene uncertain. The CDR3 totals 16 residues. From germline, CDR1 is MDHEN and CDR2 SYDVKM. V dropped 7 bases and J dropped 2 bases, with 15 bases sitting between them. This chain's CDR3 is CASILSGEPYNSPLHF. CDR3 coding DNA: TGTGCCAGCATCTTAAGCGGGGAGCCCTATAATTCACCCCTCCACTTT.

This clonotype was recorded many times. V and J are TRBV6-1 and TRBJ1-4; 8 bases match TRBD1. The V and J ends lost 4 bases and 6 bases, in that order; junction bases with no gene match: 16. Germline V gene data show CDR1 as MNHNS and CDR2 as SASEGT. The CDR3 is 18 amino acids. CDR3 nucleotide sequence: TGTGCCAGCAGTGCCGGGACCTGGACAGGGTGGTGGGATGAAAAACTGTTTTTT. Its translation is CASSAGTWTGWWDEKLFF.